This TCR beta chain was retrieved from a study of blood T cell repertoires in COVID-19. The data were produced by immunoSEQ multiplex PCR, yet TCRdb's version contains in-frame clones alone and is incomplete. Of about 370,000 clones listed, approximately 92% are singletons. The germline gives CDR1 LNHDA, CDR2 SQIVND (reference sequence). V shed 4 bases, J shed 4 bases, and the junction held 1 base outside the gene matches. The CDR3 has 15 amino acids. Recovered participants had two consecutive negative NP/OP PCR tests, healthcare professional clearance, or symptom resolution. The clonotype was recovered from a man between 18 and 29 years old who had recovered from COVID-19. J is TRBJ2-2 and V is TRBV19, with 12 bases fitting TRBD2. Sequences were obtained from PBMCs or T cells enriched from blood (not recorded which). The CDR3 here is CASSTTSGGTGELFF. CDR3 sequence (DNA): TGTGCCAGTAGTACGACTAGCGGGGGCACCGGGGAGCTGTTTTTT.